These 5 T cell receptor beta chains originate from one sample sequenced in a study of shared clonotypes between healthy human individuals. Sequenced by immunoSEQ multiplex PCR; TCRdb stores in-frame clones only, minus some. The profile shows roughly 2.2 million clones, 80% to 95% of them singletons. The sequencing sample was made of naive CD4+ T cells from PBMCs. Subset of the sample: CD45RA+ positively selected. The receptors were gathered from a man between 18 and 35 years old in good health. Some clones in this sample may be carry-over from other donors' samples.

Comment on this clone: The sample carries other DNA sequences with the same CDR3. V usage is TRBV4-3 and J usage is TRBJ2-3, with D possibly called TRBD1 or TRBD2 (5 bases each). V was shortened by 0 bases and J by 6 bases, with 7 bases between the two germline ends. The germline V gene has CDR1 LGHNA and CDR2 YSLEER. This CDR3 is 13 amino acids long. The chain's CDR3 is CASSQDRGDTQYF. CDR3 DNA sequence: TGCGCCAGCAGCCAAGATCGGGGCGATACGCAGTATTTT.

CDR3 residues: CASSLRLAGPLLAKNIQYF. The CDR3 DNA reads as TGTGCCAGCAGCTTGAGACTAGCGGGACCCCTTTTAGCCAAAAACATTCAGTACTTC. The chain links TRBV11-3 to TRBJ2-4; 11 bases are shared with TRBD2. The CDR3 consists of 19 residues. Germline-derived CDR1 and CDR2 are SGHNT and YENEEA. Germline trimming cut 3 bases from V and 0 bases from J; bases unmatched to any gene: 10.

The genes are TRBV27 and TRBJ1-5, with 8 bases matching TRBD1. This CDR3 is built from 15 residues. Germline V gene lookup returns CDR1 MNHEY and CDR2 SMNVEV (reference sequence). Losses at the gene ends were 3 bases for V and 5 bases for J; bases not matched to a gene: 6. This chain's CDR3 is CASSFWAGGDQPQHF. The CDR3, as DNA: TGTGCCAGCAGTTTTTGGGCAGGGGGCGATCAGCCCCAGCATTTT.

The CDR3 here is CASSPGTGRWEQYF. The CDR3 DNA follows: TGTGCCAGCTCACCGGGGACAGGGCGTTGGGAGCAGTACTTC. This chain joins TRBV18 and TRBJ2-7; 9 nucleotides agree with TRBD1. Germline CDR1 reads KGHSH; CDR2 reads LQKENI. The CDR3 spans 14 residues. The V segment lost 3 bases and the J segment 7 bases; nucleotides outside the gene matches: 7.

The chain combines TRBV6-1 with TRBJ2-3; 11 nucleotides line up with TRBD2. CDR3 size: 15 residues. The germline V gene encodes CDR1 MNHNS and CDR2 SASEGT. After removal of 7 bases from V and 2 bases from J, the junction contained 5 bases not matched to a gene. In nucleotides, the CDR3 is TGTGCCAGCACAAGACTAGCGGGAAACACAGATACGCAGTATTTT. This encodes CASTRLAGNTDTQYF.